This entry describes one TCR beta chain. The target antigen is unknown. TCRdb re-analysed the reads in MiXCR, keeping a single row per CDR3 protein. Of 600,000 to 700,000 distinct CDR3 sequences in the sample, around 35% were seen once. CDR1 is MNHEY and CDR2 is SMNVEV in the germline V gene (reference sequence). V was pared by 3 bases and J by 3 bases, with 5 bases of the junction left unmatched. The CDR3 has 15 amino acids. The record originates from a study of T cell repertoires in cytomegalovirus infection. At the level of the study: An indication of both CMV infection and matching HLA type came from public TCR beta signatures. Overall study results and limits: Clonotypes of TCR beta that were HLA-C-restricted and CMV-specific dominated the ex vivo response. Cumulated frequencies of public TCR beta families served to identify carriers of CMV plus the relevant HLA.

This sequence originates from a human donor in good health (CMV status not recorded). Some clones in this sample may be carry-over from other donors' samples. This sequence joins TRBV27 and TRBJ1-2; TRBD1 matches 9 bases. The sequences come from cultured PBMCs, collected from culture after CMV antigen stimulation. The CDR3 nucleotides are TGTGCCAGCAGTTTGGGACAGGGACCCTACTATGGCTACACCTTC. Its translation is CASSLGQGPYYGYTF.